The 24 T cell receptor beta chains given below trace back to one sample, sequenced in a study of blood T cell repertoires in COVID-19. Libraries were prepared by immunoSEQ multiplex PCR; TCRdb keeps only in-frame clonotypes and omits some of them. The data contain more than 130,000 clones, more than 80% of them singletons. Sequencing used peripheral blood. These receptors were collected from a human donor in a cohort sampled during active COVID-19.

The chain combines TRBV3-1 (or the pseudogene TRBV3-2) with TRBJ1-2; TRBD1 might be the D (5 bases). The CDR3 loop spans 14 amino acids. The germline CDR1 and CDR2 sequences are LGHDT and YNNKEL (reference sequence). The germline V and J ends were trimmed by 8 bases and 6 bases, with 19 bases remaining between them. CDR3 sequence reads: CASRPGRELNGYTF. As DNA, the CDR3 is TGTGCCAGCCGGCCAGGGAGGGAGCTAAATGGCTACACCTTC.

This chain links TRBV15 with TRBJ1-1; TRBD1 is a possible D gene (6 bases). The CDR3 runs 14 residues. V lost 7 bases and J 5 bases, leaving 17 bases between the germline ends. The V gene's germline CDR1 is LNHNV and CDR2 YYDKDF (reference sequence). The CDR3 loop is CATKVYRVGTEAFF. CDR3 coding DNA: TGTGCCACCAAAGTCTACAGGGTTGGGACTGAAGCTTTCTTT. Variable domain in full (rest from reference TRBV15 and TRBJ1-1): DAMVIQNPRYQVTQFGKPVTLSCSQTLNHNVMYWYQQKSSQAPKLLFHYYDKDFNNEADTPDNFQSRRPNTSFCFLDIRSPGLGDTAMYLCATKVYRVGTEAFFGQGTRLTVV.

J is TRBJ2-5 and V is TRBV5-1; maybe TRBD1 (5 bases). Germline V CDR1 and CDR2: SGHRS, YFSETQ. V lost 9 bases, J lost 3 bases, and 24 bases lay in between. This CDR3 is 16 amino acids long. CDR3 loop: CANQQQLWNRKETQYF. CDR3 bases: TGCGCCAACCAGCAGCAGTTGTGGAACAGGAAAGAGACCCAGTACTTC. The complete variable domain, with remaining parts taken from reference TRBV5-1 and TRBJ2-5, reads KAGVTQTPRYLIKTRGQQVTLSCSPISGHRSVSWYQQTPGQGLQFLFEYFSETQRNKGNFPGRFSGRQFSNSRSEMNVSTLELGDSALYLCANQQQLWNRKETQYFGPGTRLLVL.

V and J are TRBV7-6 and TRBJ1-1; 10 bases map to TRBD1. This CDR3 has 16 residues. V shed 5 bases and J 4 bases; nucleotides not matched to a gene: 10. Germline assignment: CDR1 SGHVS and CDR2 FNYEAQ. The DNA of the CDR3 is TGTGCCAGCAGCCGTGGGACAGGGGCTAAGGGCACTGAAGCTTTCTTT. Amino acids: CASSRGTGAKGTEAFF.

This clone was picked up many times. The chain uses TRBV5-1 and TRBJ2-7, with D hard to call. The CDR3 is 14 residues long. Germline V lookup: CDR1 SGHRS, CDR2 YFSETQ. V was clipped by 4 bases and J by 1 base, with 12 bases between them. CDR3 sequence (DNA): TGCGCCAGCAGCCCGACCGACACTTCCTACGAGCAGTACTTC. Its translation is CASSPTDTSYEQYF.

The V gene is TRBV7-9, the J gene TRBJ2-3; TRBD2 matches 9 bases. This CDR3 is built from 15 residues. After removal of 5 bases from V and 4 bases from J, the junction contained 7 bases not matched to a gene. Germline V lookup: CDR1 SEHNR, CDR2 FQNEAQ (reference sequence). This CDR3 reads CASSAGAGGADTQYF. The CDR3, as DNA: TGTGCCAGCAGCGCCGGCGCGGGGGGGGCAGATACGCAGTATTTT.

The genes are TRBV5-1 and TRBJ2-3; 10 bases align to TRBD2. This CDR3 region has 17 residues. The V segment lost 0 bases and the J segment 4 bases; nucleotides outside the gene matches: 8. CDR1 is SGHRS, CDR2 YFSETQ, per germline. The CDR3 protein is CASSLGYSGGAADTQYF. Written as DNA, the CDR3 is TGCGCCAGCAGCTTGGGATACAGCGGGGGGGCAGCAGATACGCAGTATTTT.

As to this clone: An end of the junction differs from the germline gene, which may be a read error. This same CDR3 is encoded by further DNA sequences in the sample. The genes are TRBV15 and TRBJ2-7, with 7 bases aligning to TRBD1. CDR1 is LNHNV and CDR2 is YYDKDF in the germline V gene (reference sequence). The CDR3 is 18 amino acids. The CDR3 sequence is CATSSWESRDSGAYEQYF. The CDR3 nucleotides are TGTGCCACCAGCAGTTGGGAGAGCCGGGACAGTGGGGCCTACGAGCAGTATTTC.

This chain links TRBV27 with TRBJ1-2, with D tentatively TRBD1 (5 bases). CDR1 MNHEY and CDR2 SMNVEV come from the germline V gene (reference sequence). The CDR3 has 14 amino acids. V was trimmed by 0 bases and J by 6 bases, leaving 11 bases between them. CDR3 sequence reads: CASSLSGQGNGYTF. The CDR3 DNA reads as TGTGCCAGCAGTTTATCGGGGCAGGGAAATGGCTACACCTTC.

The V call is TRBV27, the J call TRBJ1-2, with 8 bases identical to TRBD1. Trimming at V came to 0 bases and at J to 5 bases, leaving 14 bases not matched to a gene. CDR3 length: 18 residues. Looked up from germline, CDR1 is MNHEY and CDR2 is SMNVEV (reference sequence). The CDR3 reads CASSLSRGRTGLWYGYTF. The CDR3 bases are TGTGCCAGCAGTTTATCGAGAGGGAGGACAGGGTTATGGTATGGCTACACCTTC.

The chain has TRBV19 and TRBJ1-6; no clear D. Germline loops: CDR1 LNHDA, CDR2 SQIVND (reference sequence). Deletions cut 5 bases from V and 9 bases from J, with 11 bases between. The CDR3 totals 13 residues. CDR3 sequence: CASSAQAGSPLHF. CDR3 coding DNA: TGTGCCAGTAGTGCCCAGGCGGGTTCACCCCTCCACTTT.

The J gene is TRBJ1-2, the V gene TRBV9, with a tentative D call TRBD1 (6 bases). The CDR3 sequence is 12 residues long. The V gene's germline CDR1 is SGDLS and CDR2 YYNGEE. V gave up 4 bases and J gave up 6 bases, with 10 bases separating them. The CDR3 protein is CASSPHRDGYTF. The CDR3 nucleotides are TGTGCCAGCAGCCCCCACAGGGATGGCTACACCTTC.

The CDR3 DNA is TGTGCCAGTAGTAGAGTCCTGACACTTGAAGCTTTCTTT. Translated, it gives CASSRVLTLEAFF. The rearrangement joins TRBV19 to TRBJ1-1; D not resolved. Germline lookup yields CDR1 LNHDA and CDR2 SQIVND (reference sequence). Trimming took 4 bases from V and 7 from J, leaving 13 bases between them. This CDR3 spans 13 amino acids.

V is TRBV7-2 and J is TRBJ1-5, with D tentatively TRBD1 (6 bases). V gave up 3 bases and J gave up 4 bases, with 10 bases separating them. The CDR3 is 14 residues long. Germline V gene lookup returns CDR1 SGHTA and CDR2 FQGNSA. The CDR3, as DNA: TGTGCCAGCAGCTTGGCAGGGGCGAATCAGCCCCAGCATTTT. Translated, it gives CASSLAGANQPQHF.

This clone has just a few counts. The rearrangement joins TRBV4-3 to TRBJ2-5; D is possibly TRBD1 (6 bases). Germline CDR1 reads LGHNA; CDR2 reads YSLEER. Trimming cost V 0 bases and J 2 bases, with 16 bases left between them. The CDR3 contains 17 residues. The CDR3 DNA is TGCGCCAGCAGCCAAGAACCCGCCGCACAGGGTCAAGAGACCCAGTACTTC. Translation: CASSQEPAAQGQETQYF.

This clone showed up just once. The CDR3 sequence: CASRLTVRPQHF. As DNA, the CDR3 is TGTGCCAGCAGATTGACAGTCCGGCCCCAGCATTTT. The V gene is TRBV14, the J gene TRBJ1-5; maybe TRBD1 (5 bases). The germline CDR1 and CDR2 sequences are SGHDN and FVKESK. V was pared by 6 bases and J by 9 bases, with 12 bases between. The CDR3 spans 12 residues.

The sample holds a few counts of this clone. V and J are TRBV4-1 and TRBJ1-6; unclear D gene. The germline V gene encodes CDR1 MGHRA and CDR2 YSYEKL. Deletions cut 4 bases from V and 7 bases from J, with 17 bases between. CDR3 length equals 16 residues. In DNA, the CDR3 is TGCGCCAGCAGCCGATTAGGACTCGGGAGGAATTCACCCCTCCACTTT. Its translation is CASSRLGLGRNSPLHF.

V and J are TRBV15 and TRBJ2-7; 8 bases align to TRBD2. The ends lost 1 base at V and 2 bases at J; junction bases unmatched: 16. The CDR3 covers 19 residues. Germline CDR1 and CDR2: LNHNV and YYDKDF (reference sequence). The DNA of the CDR3 is TGTGCCACCAGCAGAGGTGCGGGAGGTGGTGGGGCCGGCACCTACGAGCAGTACTTC. Protein product: CATSRGAGGGGAGTYEQYF. Full variable domain (missing parts from reference TRBV15 and TRBJ2-7): DAMVIQNPRYQVTQFGKPVTLSCSQTLNHNVMYWYQQKSSQAPKLLFHYYDKDFNNEADTPDNFQSRRPNTSFCFLDIRSPGLGDTAMYLCATSRGAGGGGAGTYEQYFGPGTRLTVT.

This clone was recorded many times. The CDR3 spells CASSPGTGGAEQYF. The CDR3 coding sequence is TGTGCCAGCAGCCCCGGGACAGGGGGAGCCGAGCAGTACTTC. The rearrangement uses TRBV7-3 and TRBJ2-7, with 11 bases that match TRBD1. The V and J ends lost 5 bases and 6 bases, in that order; junction bases with no gene match: 6. CDR1 and CDR2 (germline): SGHTA, FQGTGA. The CDR3 has 14 amino acids.

CDR3 protein: CASSPGQGLGGTEAFF. CDR3 DNA: TGTGCCAGCAGCCCCGGACAGGGACTTGGGGGGACTGAAGCTTTCTTT. The rearrangement joins TRBV9 to TRBJ1-1; the match to TRBD1 covers 8 bases. The CDR3 runs 16 residues. Losses at the gene ends were 4 bases for V and 5 bases for J; bases not matched to a gene: 13. CDR1 and CDR2 (germline): SGDLS, YYNGEE. Full variable domain (rest looked up from reference TRBV9 and TRBJ1-1): DSGVTQTPKHLITATGQRVTLRCSPRSGDLSVYWYQQSLDQGLQFLIQYYNGEERAKGNILERFSAQQFPDLHSELNLSSLELGDSALYFCASSPGQGLGGTEAFFGQGTRLTVV.

This clone was detected only a few times. The rearrangement uses TRBV30 and TRBJ1-3, with TRBD1 identical over 9 bases. Trimming removed 7 bases from V and 2 bases from J; junction bases left unmatched: 9. The CDR3 runs to 15 residues. Germline V gives CDR1 GTSNPN, CDR2 SVGIG (reference sequence). This CDR3 is CASDTDRGPGNTIYF. The CDR3 DNA sequence: TGTGCCTCCGACACGGACAGGGGACCTGGAAACACCATATATTTT.

The chain employs TRBV2 and TRBJ2-5; 7 nucleotides line up with TRBD2. The CDR3 spans 13 residues. Germline CDR1 reads SNHLY; CDR2 reads FYNNEI. V lost 7 bases and J lost 1; bases outside the gene matches: 3. CDR3 coding DNA: TGTGCCAGCACCTGGGAGGGCCAAGAGACCCAGTACTTC. Encoded protein: CASTWEGQETQYF.

The chain is built from TRBV23-1 and TRBJ1-5; the D gene is possibly TRBD1 (5 bases). TRBV23-1 is classed as an ORF, of uncertain function. V was shortened by 0 bases and J by 0 bases, with 12 bases between the two germline ends. This CDR3 spans 17 amino acids. Here the CDR3 DNA reads TGCGCCAGCAGTCAATCTGAGACAGAGTATAGCAATCAGCCCCAGCATTTT. This codes for CASSQSETEYSNQPQHF.

The V call is TRBV7-2, the J call TRBJ2-5; 7 bases align to TRBD2. The CDR3 is 15 residues long. Germline V gene data show CDR1 as SGHTA and CDR2 as FQGNSA. V shed 0 bases, J shed 2 bases, and the junction held 3 bases outside the gene matches. CDR3 sequence (DNA): TGTGCCAGCAGCTTAGCCGGAGCGGGACAAGAGACCCAGTACTTC. Amino acids: CASSLAGAGQETQYF.